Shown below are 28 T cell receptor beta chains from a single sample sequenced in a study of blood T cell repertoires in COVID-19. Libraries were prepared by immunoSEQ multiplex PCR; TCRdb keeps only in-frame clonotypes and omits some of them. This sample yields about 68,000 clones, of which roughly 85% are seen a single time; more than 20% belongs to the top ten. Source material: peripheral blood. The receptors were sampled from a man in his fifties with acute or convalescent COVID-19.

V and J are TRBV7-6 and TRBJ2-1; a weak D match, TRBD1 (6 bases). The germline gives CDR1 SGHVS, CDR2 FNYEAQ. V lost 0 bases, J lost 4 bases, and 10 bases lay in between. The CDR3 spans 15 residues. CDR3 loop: CASSLARGQYNEQFF. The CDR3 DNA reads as TGTGCCAGCAGCTTAGCCCGAGGACAGTACAATGAGCAGTTCTTC.

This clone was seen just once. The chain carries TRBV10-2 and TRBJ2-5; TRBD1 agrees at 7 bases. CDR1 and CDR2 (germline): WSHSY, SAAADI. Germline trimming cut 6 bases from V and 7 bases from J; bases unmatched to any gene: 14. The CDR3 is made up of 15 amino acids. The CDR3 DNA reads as TGCGCCAGCAGCCCAGCCAGGGGGTATGCAGTGACCCAGTACTTC. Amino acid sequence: CASSPARGYAVTQYF.

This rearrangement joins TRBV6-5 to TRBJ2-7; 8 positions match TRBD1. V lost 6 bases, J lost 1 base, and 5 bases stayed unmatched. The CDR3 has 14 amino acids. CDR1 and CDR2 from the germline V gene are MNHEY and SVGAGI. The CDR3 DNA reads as TGTGCCAGCAGCCCGAGGACAGGGTCCTACGAGCAGTACTTC. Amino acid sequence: CASSPRTGSYEQYF.

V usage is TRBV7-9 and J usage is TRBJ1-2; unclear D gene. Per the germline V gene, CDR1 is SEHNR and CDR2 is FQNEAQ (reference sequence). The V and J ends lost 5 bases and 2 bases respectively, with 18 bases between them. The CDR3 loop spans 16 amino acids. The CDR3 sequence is CASSRLLAGSNYGYTF. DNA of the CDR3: TGTGCCAGCAGCCGGCTTTTAGCGGGAAGCAACTATGGCTACACCTTC.

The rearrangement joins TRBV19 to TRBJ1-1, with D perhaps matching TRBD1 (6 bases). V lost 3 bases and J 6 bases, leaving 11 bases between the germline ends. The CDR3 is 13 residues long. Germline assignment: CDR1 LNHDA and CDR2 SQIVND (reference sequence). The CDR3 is CASSIGQGSEAFF. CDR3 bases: TGTGCCAGTAGTATCGGGCAGGGGTCTGAAGCTTTCTTT.

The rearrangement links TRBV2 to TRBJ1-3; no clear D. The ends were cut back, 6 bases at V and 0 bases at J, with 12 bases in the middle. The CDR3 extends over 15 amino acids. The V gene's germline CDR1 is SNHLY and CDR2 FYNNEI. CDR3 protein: CASRAQYTSGNTIYF. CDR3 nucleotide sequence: TGTGCCAGCAGGGCCCAGTATACCTCTGGAAACACCATATATTTT.

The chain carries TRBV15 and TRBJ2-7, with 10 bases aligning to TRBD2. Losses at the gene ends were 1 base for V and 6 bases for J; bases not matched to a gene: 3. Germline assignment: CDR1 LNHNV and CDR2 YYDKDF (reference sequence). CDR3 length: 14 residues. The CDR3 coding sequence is TGTGCCACCAGCAGAGCACTAGCGGGGCCCGAGCAGTACGTC. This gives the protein CATSRALAGPEQYV.

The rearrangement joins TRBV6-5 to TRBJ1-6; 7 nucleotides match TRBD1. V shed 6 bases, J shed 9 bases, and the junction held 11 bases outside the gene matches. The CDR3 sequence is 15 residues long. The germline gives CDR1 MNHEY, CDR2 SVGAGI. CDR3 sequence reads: CASSKQGRSVSPLHF. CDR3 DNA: TGTGCCAGCAGCAAACAGGGGAGGAGTGTTTCACCCCTCCACTTT.

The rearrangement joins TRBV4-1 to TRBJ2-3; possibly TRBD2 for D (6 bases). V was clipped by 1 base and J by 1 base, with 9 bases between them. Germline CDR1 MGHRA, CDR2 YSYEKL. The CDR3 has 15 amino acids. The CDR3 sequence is CASSQVGGGTDTQYF. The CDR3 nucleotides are TGCGCCAGCAGCCAAGTAGGCGGGGGCACAGATACGCAGTATTTT.

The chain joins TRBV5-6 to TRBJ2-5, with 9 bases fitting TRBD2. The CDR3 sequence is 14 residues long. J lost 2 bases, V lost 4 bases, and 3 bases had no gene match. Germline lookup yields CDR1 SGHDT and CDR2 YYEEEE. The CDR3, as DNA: TGTGCCAGCAGCCAGACTAGCGGTCAAGAGACCCAGTACTTC. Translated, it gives CASSQTSGQETQYF.

CDR3 residues: CASSFSGGLYEQYF. As DNA, the CDR3 is TGTGCCAGCAGCTTTTCCGGAGGCCTCTACGAGCAGTACTTC. This chain connects TRBV7-9 to TRBJ2-7, with D possibly being TRBD2 (5 bases). The germline gives CDR1 SEHNR, CDR2 FQNEAQ (reference sequence). The CDR3 sequence is 14 residues long. With 3 bases removed from V and 3 bases from J, the gap between germline ends came to 12 bases.

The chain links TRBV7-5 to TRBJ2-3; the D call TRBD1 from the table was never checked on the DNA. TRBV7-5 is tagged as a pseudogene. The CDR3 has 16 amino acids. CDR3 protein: CARSTKQGPSTDTQYF. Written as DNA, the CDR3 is TGTGCCAGAAGTACGAAACAGGGGCCAAGCACAGATACGCAGTATTTT.

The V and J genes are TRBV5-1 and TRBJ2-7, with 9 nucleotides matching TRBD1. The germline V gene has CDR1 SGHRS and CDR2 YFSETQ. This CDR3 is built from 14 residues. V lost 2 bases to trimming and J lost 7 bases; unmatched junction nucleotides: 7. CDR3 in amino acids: CASSFRGQGQEQYF. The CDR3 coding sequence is TGCGCCAGCAGCTTTAGGGGACAGGGTCAAGAGCAGTACTTC.

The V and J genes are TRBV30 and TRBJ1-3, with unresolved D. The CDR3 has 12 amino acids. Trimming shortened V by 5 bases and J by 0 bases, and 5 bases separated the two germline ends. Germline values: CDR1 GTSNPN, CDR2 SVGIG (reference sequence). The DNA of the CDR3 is TGTGCCTGGTCTCCCTCTGGAAACACCATATATTTT. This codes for CAWSPSGNTIYF.

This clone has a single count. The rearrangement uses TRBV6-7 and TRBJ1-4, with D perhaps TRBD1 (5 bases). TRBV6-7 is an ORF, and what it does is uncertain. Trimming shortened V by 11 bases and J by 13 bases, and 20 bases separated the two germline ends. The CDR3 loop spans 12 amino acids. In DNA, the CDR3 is TGTGCCGGTGGCAGGGTCGATTCTGGACTGTTTTTT. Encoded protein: CAGGRVDSGLFF.

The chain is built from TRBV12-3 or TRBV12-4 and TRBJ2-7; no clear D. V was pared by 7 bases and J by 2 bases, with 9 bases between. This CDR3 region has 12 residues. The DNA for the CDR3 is TGTGCCAGCACCTCGAGTACCTACGAGCAGTACTTC. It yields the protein CASTSSTYEQYF.

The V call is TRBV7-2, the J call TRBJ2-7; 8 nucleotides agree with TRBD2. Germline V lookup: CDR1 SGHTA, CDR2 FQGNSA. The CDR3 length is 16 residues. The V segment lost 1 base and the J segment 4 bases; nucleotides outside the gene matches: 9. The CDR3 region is CASSLGRAGGRYEQYF. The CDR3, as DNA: TGTGCCAGCAGCTTAGGCAGGGCGGGGGGTCGGTACGAGCAGTACTTC.

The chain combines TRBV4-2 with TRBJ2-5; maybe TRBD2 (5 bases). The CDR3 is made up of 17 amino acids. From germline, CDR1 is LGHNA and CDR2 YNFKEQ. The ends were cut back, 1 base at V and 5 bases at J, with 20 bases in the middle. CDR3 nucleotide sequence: TGTGCCAGCAGCCAAGTTAGATCGGGGTTCCATCAGGAGACCCAGTACTTC. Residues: CASSQVRSGFHQETQYF.

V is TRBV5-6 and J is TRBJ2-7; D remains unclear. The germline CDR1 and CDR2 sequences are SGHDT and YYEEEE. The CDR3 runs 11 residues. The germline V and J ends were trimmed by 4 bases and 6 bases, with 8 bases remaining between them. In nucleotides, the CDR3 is TGTGCCAGCAGCCTGGCTACCGAGCAGTACTTC. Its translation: CASSLATEQYF.

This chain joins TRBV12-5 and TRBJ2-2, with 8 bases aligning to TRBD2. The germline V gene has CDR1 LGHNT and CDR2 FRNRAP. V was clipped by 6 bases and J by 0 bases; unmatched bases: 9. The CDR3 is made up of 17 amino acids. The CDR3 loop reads CASGPYSTSANTGELFF. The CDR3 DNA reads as TGTGCTAGTGGCCCTTACTCGACTAGCGCGAACACCGGGGAGCTGTTTTTT. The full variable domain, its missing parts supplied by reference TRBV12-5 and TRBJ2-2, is DARVTQTPRHKVTEMGQEVTMRCQPILGHNTVFWYRQTMMQGLELLAYFRNRAPLDDSGMPKDRFSAEMPDATLATLKIQPSEPRDSAVYFCASGPYSTSANTGELFFGEGSRLTVL.

CDR3 bases: TGTGCCAGCAGGGGACAGGGGAACTCCTACGAGCAGTACTTC. This translates into CASRGQGNSYEQYF. The chain couples TRBV27 to TRBJ2-7, with 10 bases that match TRBD1. The CDR3 covers 14 residues. The V and J ends lost 6 bases and 0 bases, in that order; junction bases with no gene match: 2. CDR1 MNHEY and CDR2 SMNVEV come from the germline V gene (reference sequence).

The CDR3 DNA follows: TGTGCCAGCATGACAGGGGTTGGGTACGAGCAGTACTTC. Protein: CASMTGVGYEQYF. This rearrangement joins TRBV25-1 to TRBJ2-7, with TRBD1 matching over 8 bases. The CDR3 covers 13 residues. The J segment lost 4 bases and the V segment lost 7 bases, leaving 6 bases of the junction unmatched. Germline assignment: CDR1 MGHDK and CDR2 SYGVNS.

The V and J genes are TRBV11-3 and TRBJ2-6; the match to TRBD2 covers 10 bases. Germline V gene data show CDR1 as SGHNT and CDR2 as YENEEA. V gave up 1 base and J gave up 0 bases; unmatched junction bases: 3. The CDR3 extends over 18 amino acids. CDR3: CASSLGLAGDSGANVLTF. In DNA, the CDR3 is TGTGCCAGCAGCTTAGGGCTAGCGGGGGACTCTGGGGCCAACGTCCTGACTTTC.

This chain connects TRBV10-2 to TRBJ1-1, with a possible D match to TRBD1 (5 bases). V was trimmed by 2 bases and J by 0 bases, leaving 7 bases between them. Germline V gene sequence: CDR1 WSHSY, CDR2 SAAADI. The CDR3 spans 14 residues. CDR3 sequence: CASSEVGLNTEAFF. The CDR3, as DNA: TGCGCCAGCAGTGAGGTGGGGCTGAACACTGAAGCTTTCTTT.

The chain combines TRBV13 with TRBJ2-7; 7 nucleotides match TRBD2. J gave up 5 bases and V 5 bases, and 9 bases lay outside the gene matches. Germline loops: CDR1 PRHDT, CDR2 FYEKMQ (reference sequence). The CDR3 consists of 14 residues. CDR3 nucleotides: TGTGCCAGCAGCCCCGGGGGGTCCCCCCACGAGCAGTACGTC. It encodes CASSPGGSPHEQYV.

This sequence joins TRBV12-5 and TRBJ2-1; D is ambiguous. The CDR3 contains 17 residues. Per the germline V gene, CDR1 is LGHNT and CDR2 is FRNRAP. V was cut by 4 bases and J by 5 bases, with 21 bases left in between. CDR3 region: CASGSVLRKTLHNEQFF. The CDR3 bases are TGTGCTAGTGGTTCCGTACTCAGGAAAACACTTCACAATGAGCAGTTCTTC. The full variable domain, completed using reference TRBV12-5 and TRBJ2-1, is DARVTQTPRHKVTEMGQEVTMRCQPILGHNTVFWYRQTMMQGLELLAYFRNRAPLDDSGMPKDRFSAEMPDATLATLKIQPSEPRDSAVYFCASGSVLRKTLHNEQFFGPGTRLTVL.

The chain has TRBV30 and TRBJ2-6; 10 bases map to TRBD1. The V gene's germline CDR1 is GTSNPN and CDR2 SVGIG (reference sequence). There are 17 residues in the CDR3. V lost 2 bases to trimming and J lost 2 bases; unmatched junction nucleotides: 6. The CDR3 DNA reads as TGTGCCTGGAGTCTGGGACAGGGGATTGCTGGGGCCAACGTCCTGACTTTC. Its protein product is CAWSLGQGIAGANVLTF.

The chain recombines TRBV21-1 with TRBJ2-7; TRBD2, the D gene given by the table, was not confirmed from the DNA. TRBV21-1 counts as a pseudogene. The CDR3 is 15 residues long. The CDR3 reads CASSKDRDYSYEQYV. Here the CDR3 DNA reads TGTGCCAGCAGCAAAGACCGGGATTACTCCTACGAGCAGTACGTC.